The 10 T cell receptor beta chains listed next were all sequenced from one sample in a study of blood T cell repertoires in COVID-19. Assay: immunoSEQ multiplex PCR; the TCRdb copy retains only in-frame clones and omits some. The sample holds hundreds of thousands of clones; around 86% are singletons and the top ten take more than 5.5%. Sequenced input: peripheral blood. These receptor sequences come from a man in his sixties who had recovered from COVID-19.

The chain recombines TRBV4-1 with TRBJ1-2, with TRBD1 matching 9 bases. Per the germline V gene, CDR1 is MGHRA and CDR2 is YSYEKL. Trimming at V came to 2 bases and at J to 4 bases, leaving 5 bases not matched to a gene. The length of the CDR3 is 15 residues. The DNA for the CDR3 is TGCGCCAGCAGCCAATCCCCGGGACAGGGCTATGGCTACACCTTC. It codes for CASSQSPGQGYGYTF.

This clone was seen a few times. The rearrangement links TRBV6-2 or TRBV6-3 to TRBJ1-4; no reliable D call. CDR1 and CDR2 from the germline V gene are MNHEY and SVGEGT. This CDR3 contains 15 residues. V lost 2 bases to trimming and J lost 0 bases, with 7 bases between them. Here the CDR3 reads CASSYHTTTNEKLFF. The CDR3 DNA follows: TGTGCCAGCAGTTACCACACGACAACTAATGAAAAACTGTTTTTT.

This clone was detected once. The V gene is TRBV20-1, the J gene TRBJ1-1, with TRBD1 matching over 8 bases. Trimming cost V 3 bases and J 0 bases; bases outside gene matches: 6. Germline CDR1 is DFQATT and CDR2 is SNEGSKA (reference sequence). The CDR3 is made up of 15 amino acids. CDR3 amino acids: CSASVRGRLNTEAFF. The CDR3 DNA follows: TGCAGTGCTAGTGTCAGGGGGCGATTGAACACTGAAGCTTTCTTT.

The V call is TRBV28, the J call TRBJ2-7; no definite D call. Trimming shortened V by 4 bases and J by 6 bases, and 13 bases separated the two germline ends. From germline, CDR1 is MDHEN and CDR2 SYDVKM. The CDR3 runs to 13 residues. The DNA for the CDR3 is TGTGCCAGCAGTTCTCCCGACTTGGGCGAGCAGTACTTC. The encoded protein is CASSSPDLGEQYF.

As DNA, the CDR3 is TGCGCCAGCAGCTTGGGTGTCGGTTACCAAGAGACCCAGTACTTC. It yields the protein CASSLGVGYQETQYF. V and J are TRBV5-1 and TRBJ2-5, with D unclear. V lost 0 bases and J lost 0, with 9 bases in between. The V gene's germline CDR1 is SGHRS and CDR2 YFSETQ. The CDR3 is made up of 15 amino acids.

The chain uses TRBV5-1 and TRBJ2-5, with TRBD1 matching 9 bases. With 7 bases clipped from V and 2 bases from J, the junction kept 18 bases outside the gene matches. Germline assignment: CDR1 SGHRS and CDR2 YFSETQ. The CDR3 is 18 amino acids. The CDR3 sequence: CASGKDRGRVPPQETQYF. The CDR3 bases are TGCGCCAGCGGAAAGGACAGGGGCCGTGTCCCGCCTCAAGAGACCCAGTACTTC.

The chain carries TRBV19 and TRBJ2-1; 8 nucleotides line up with TRBD1. Losses at the gene ends were 6 bases for V and 0 bases for J; bases not matched to a gene: 4. Germline values: CDR1 LNHDA, CDR2 SQIVND (reference sequence). CDR3 size: 15 residues. The CDR3 nucleotides are TGTGCCAGTAGGGACAGGGCGAGCTCCTACAATGAGCAGTTCTTC. Translation gives CASRDRASSYNEQFF.

The V gene is TRBV30, the J gene TRBJ1-3; unclear D gene. The V and J ends lost 0 bases and 3 bases respectively, with 15 bases between them. Germline lookup yields CDR1 GTSNPN and CDR2 SVGIG (reference sequence). This CDR3 is built from 16 residues. CDR3 bases: TGTGCCTGGAGTGTCCCAAGGACTGGGTATGGAAACACCATATATTTT. Amino acid sequence: CAWSVPRTGYGNTIYF. The full variable domain, with the rest looked up from reference TRBV30 and TRBJ1-3, is SQTIHQWPATLVQPVGSPLSLECTVEGTSNPNLYWYRQAAGRGLQLLFYSVGIGQISSEVPQNLSASRPQDRQFILSSKKLLLSDSGFYLCAWSVPRTGYGNTIYFGEGSWLTVV.

The rearrangement links TRBV5-1 to TRBJ2-7; 10 bases are shared with TRBD1. Germline CDR1 SGHRS, CDR2 YFSETQ. The CDR3 contains 18 residues. Germline trimming cut 2 bases from V and 4 bases from J; bases unmatched to any gene: 15. The DNA of the CDR3 is TGCGCCAGCAGCTTAGGTGCGACAGGGGGCGCGATGAGTTACGAGCAGTACTTC. Residues: CASSLGATGGAMSYEQYF. The variable domain in full, with the rest retrieved from reference TRBV5-1 and TRBJ2-7, is KAGVTQTPRYLIKTRGQQVTLSCSPISGHRSVSWYQQTPGQGLQFLFEYFSETQRNKGNFPGRFSGRQFSNSRSEMNVSTLELGDSALYLCASSLGATGGAMSYEQYFGPGTRLTVT.

This chain links TRBV6-5 with TRBJ2-5, with D maybe TRBD2 (6 bases). The CDR3 extends over 14 amino acids. Germline V gene sequence: CDR1 MNHEY, CDR2 SVGAGI. The V and J ends lost 5 bases and 8 bases respectively, with 18 bases between them. CDR3 region: CASSPPGGSGTQYF. The CDR3 DNA sequence: TGTGCCAGCAGTCCCCCCGGAGGGTCCGGAACCCAGTACTTC.